The 23 T cell receptor beta chains listed next were all sequenced from one sample in a study of blood T cell repertoires in COVID-19. Repertoires were generated with immunoSEQ multiplex PCR, while TCRdb's copy carries only in-frame clones and drops some. Among 270,000 or so clones listed, approximately 90% were seen once. Sequencing input: PBMCs or T cells enriched from blood (not recorded which). The receptors come from a middle-aged man who had been exposed to COVID-19.

The sample holds one count of this clone. The chain employs TRBV10-2 and TRBJ2-5, with TRBD1 matching 8 bases. This CDR3 has 13 residues. CDR1 and CDR2 (germline): WSHSY, SAAADI. V lost 6 bases, J lost 7 bases, and 7 bases stayed unmatched. In DNA, the CDR3 is TGCGCCAGCAGCACCAGGGGGCGGGGGACCCAGTACTTC. Its protein is CASSTRGRGTQYF.

The J gene is TRBJ2-7, the V gene TRBV7-9, with a tentative D call TRBD2 (6 bases). The CDR3 sequence is 14 residues long. Germline loops: CDR1 SEHNR, CDR2 FQNEAQ (reference sequence). The V gene lost 3 bases and the J gene lost 1 base, with 10 bases spanning the gap. The CDR3: CASSFAGRSYEQYF. CDR3 nucleotide sequence: TGTGCCAGCAGCTTTGCGGGGAGGTCCTACGAGCAGTACTTC. The whole variable domain, remainder taken from reference TRBV7-9 and TRBJ2-7, is DTGVSQNPRHKITKRGQNVTFRCDPISEHNRLYWYRQTLGQGPEFLTYFQNEAQLEKSRLLSDRFSAERPKGSFSTLEIQRTEQGDSAMYLCASSFAGRSYEQYFGPGTRLTVT.

The V and J genes are TRBV6-5 and TRBJ1-3, with D perhaps TRBD1 (6 bases). The CDR3 contains 16 residues. V shed 4 bases and J shed 0 bases, with 13 bases lying between them. Germline V lookup: CDR1 MNHEY, CDR2 SVGAGI. The CDR3 loop reads CASSSGTPHSGNTIYF. The CDR3 DNA sequence: TGTGCCAGCAGTTCCGGGACACCCCACTCTGGAAACACCATATATTTT.

CDR3: CASSLAGGVEQFF. CDR3 coding DNA: TGCGCCAGCAGCTTGGCGGGGGGCGTTGAGCAGTTCTTC. The chain joins TRBV5-1 to TRBJ2-1, with D possibly TRBD2 on 7 matching bases. This CDR3 region has 13 residues. Trimming pared 0 bases from V and 9 bases from J, leaving 10 bases between. Per the germline V gene, CDR1 is SGHRS and CDR2 is YFSETQ. Complete variable domain (other parts from reference TRBV5-1 and TRBJ2-1): KAGVTQTPRYLIKTRGQQVTLSCSPISGHRSVSWYQQTPGQGLQFLFEYFSETQRNKGNFPGRFSGRQFSNSRSEMNVSTLELGDSALYLCASSLAGGVEQFFGPGTRLTVL.

This clone appeared once. The genes are TRBV28 and TRBJ1-2, with D maybe TRBD1 (5 bases). The CDR3 extends over 10 amino acids. V was trimmed by 10 bases and J by 8 bases, leaving 11 bases between them. Germline loops: CDR1 MDHEN, CDR2 SYDVKM. The DNA of the CDR3 is TGTGCCACCGACCGGGGGGGCTACACCTTC. Protein: CATDRGGYTF.

This clone has a single count. The CDR3 nucleotides read TGTGCCAGCAGGCGAGGACAGGGGGACTATGGCTACACCTTC. Its protein is CASRRGQGDYGYTF. The rearrangement joins TRBV5-6 to TRBJ1-2; TRBD1 agrees at 10 bases. This CDR3 region has 14 residues. The ends lost 5 bases at V and 3 bases at J; junction bases unmatched: 4. CDR1 and CDR2 (germline): SGHDT, YYEEEE.

This clone was observed a few times. V usage is TRBV5-5 and J usage is TRBJ2-3; TRBD1 is a possible D gene (6 bases). Germline-derived CDR1 and CDR2 are SGHKS and YYEKEE (reference sequence). This CDR3 contains 15 residues. V was trimmed by 5 bases and J by 2 bases, leaving 15 bases between them. The CDR3 protein is CASSFTTGNTDTQYF. DNA for the CDR3: TGTGCCAGCAGTTTCACCACAGGGAACACAGATACGCAGTATTTT.

This clone is a singleton in its sample. The gene calls are TRBV2 and TRBJ2-7; 10 nucleotides agree with TRBD1. CDR1 is SNHLY and CDR2 is FYNNEI in the germline V gene. This CDR3 contains 14 residues. J lost 5 bases, V lost 8 bases, and 9 bases had no gene match. CDR3 sequence reads: CASGPGQGINEQYF. The CDR3 bases are TGTGCCAGCGGCCCGGGACAGGGGATCAACGAGCAGTACTTC.

In its sample, this clone was seen once. V is TRBV4-3 and J is TRBJ1-2, with a possible D match to TRBD1 (6 bases). The germline V gene has CDR1 LGHNA and CDR2 YSLEER. The CDR3 is 14 residues long. V was pared by 0 bases and J by 6 bases, with 11 bases between. CDR3 residues: CASSQEPGEDGYTF. In nucleotides, the CDR3 is TGCGCCAGCAGCCAAGAGCCAGGGGAAGATGGCTACACCTTC.

The chain carries TRBV19 and TRBJ2-1; 8 nucleotides match TRBD2. The CDR3 totals 15 residues. Germline V gene lookup returns CDR1 LNHDA and CDR2 SQIVND (reference sequence). Trimming at V came to 5 bases and at J to 7 bases, leaving 10 bases not matched to a gene. CDR3 sequence (DNA): TGTGCCAGTAGTGCCTTGGCGGGAGGAGGGAATGAGCAGTTCTTC. It codes for CASSALAGGGNEQFF.

The count of this clone is one. The rearrangement joins TRBV27 to TRBJ2-5, with a possible D match to TRBD1 (6 bases). The germline V gene encodes CDR1 MNHEY and CDR2 SMNVEV (reference sequence). This CDR3 contains 16 residues. The V end lost 1 base, the J end lost 4 bases, and 16 bases lay between the germline ends. Here the CDR3 reads CASSLLGPTGTETQYF. The CDR3 coding sequence is TGTGCCAGCAGTTTATTAGGACCAACAGGGACAGAGACCCAGTACTTC.

The rearrangement links TRBV20-1 to TRBJ2-1, with 11 bases identical to TRBD2. Germline lookup yields CDR1 DFQATT and CDR2 SNEGSKA (reference sequence). CDR3 size: 14 residues. V lost 3 bases, J lost 5 bases, and 3 bases stayed unmatched. The DNA of the CDR3 is TGCAGTGCTAGTAGCGGGAGGGGCCACAATGAGCAGTTCTTC. Its protein product is CSASSGRGHNEQFF.

About this clone: Other DNA sequences within the sample encode an identical CDR3. The J gene is TRBJ1-1, the V gene TRBV6-5; D gene unclear. This CDR3 has 12 residues. V dropped 6 bases and J dropped 1 base, with 6 bases sitting between them. Germline V gene sequence: CDR1 MNHEY, CDR2 SVGAGI. The CDR3, as DNA: TGTGCCAGCAGACGGGGGAACACTGAAGCTTTCTTT. Encoded protein: CASRRGNTEAFF.

The chain joins TRBV5-4 to TRBJ2-1, with 15 bases aligning to TRBD2. This CDR3 is 15 amino acids long. Trimming removed 4 bases from V and 9 bases from J; junction bases left unmatched: 5. The V gene's germline CDR1 is SGHNT and CDR2 YYREEE (reference sequence). This chain's CDR3 is CASSKPGLAGGEQFF. The CDR3 nucleotides read TGTGCCAGCAGCAAGCCGGGACTAGCGGGAGGTGAGCAGTTCTTC.

The chain uses TRBV27 and TRBJ2-2, with TRBD2 matching 11 bases. The CDR3 is 16 residues long. J lost 4 bases, V lost 5 bases, and 6 bases had no gene match. CDR1 and CDR2 from the germline V gene are MNHEY and SMNVEV (reference sequence). CDR3 sequence: CASSPKLAGVTGELFF. Written as DNA, the CDR3 is TGTGCCAGCAGTCCTAAACTAGCGGGAGTCACCGGGGAGCTGTTTTTT.

The gene calls are TRBV27 and TRBJ2-7; 8 bases align to TRBD1. V dropped 3 bases and J dropped 0; count of bases not matched to a gene: 4. This CDR3 region has 15 residues. Looked up from germline, CDR1 is MNHEY and CDR2 is SMNVEV (reference sequence). The CDR3 DNA follows: TGTGCCAGCAGTTTTGGACAGGGATTCTCCTACGAGCAGTACTTC. Protein product: CASSFGQGFSYEQYF.

CDR3 residues: CAWSPRGYTWYGYTF. CDR3 DNA: TGTGCCTGGAGTCCCCGGGGGTACACCTGGTATGGCTACACCTTC. V gene TRBV30 combines with J gene TRBJ1-2, with D perhaps TRBD1 (5 bases). CDR1 is GTSNPN and CDR2 is SVGIG in the germline V gene (reference sequence). The CDR3 length is 15 residues. V was shortened by 2 bases and J by 5 bases, with 18 bases between the two germline ends.

The chain carries TRBV12-5 and TRBJ1-2; D is perhaps TRBD1 (5 bases). The CDR3 totals 14 residues. V was trimmed by 3 bases and J by 1 base, leaving 9 bases between them. The V gene's germline CDR1 is LGHNT and CDR2 FRNRAP. The DNA of the CDR3 is TGTGCTAGTGGTTTTACAGGTAGTAACTATGGCTACACCTTC. As protein: CASGFTGSNYGYTF.

The chain joins TRBV2 to TRBJ1-1; D is possibly TRBD1 (6 bases). The V gene's germline CDR1 is SNHLY and CDR2 FYNNEI. Between the trimmed V and J ends, which lost 7 bases and 0 bases, there was a span of 15 bases. This CDR3 comprises 15 residues. The CDR3 spells CASTGRQGMNTEAFF. CDR3 coding DNA: TGTGCCAGCACCGGACGCCAGGGGATGAACACTGAAGCTTTCTTT. The full variable domain, rest sourced from reference TRBV2 and TRBJ1-1, is EPEVTQTPSHQVTQMGQEVILRCVPISNHLYFYWYRQILGQKVEFLVSFYNNEISEKSEIFDDQFSVERPDGSNFTLKIRSTKLEDSAMYFCASTGRQGMNTEAFFGQGTRLTVV.

V usage is TRBV19 and J usage is TRBJ2-7; 7 nucleotides agree with TRBD1. Germline lookup yields CDR1 LNHDA and CDR2 SQIVND (reference sequence). This CDR3 spans 12 amino acids. CDR3 DNA sequence: TGTGTCCGACGGGACAGCTCCTACGAGCAGTACTTC. Protein: CVRRDSSYEQYF. Combining the CDR3 with reference TRBV19 and TRBJ2-7 gives the whole variable domain DGGITQSPKYLFRKEGQNVTLSCEQNLNHDAMYWYRQDPGQGLRLIYYSQIVNDFQKGDIAEGYSVSREKKESFPLTVTSAQKNPTAFYLCVRRDSSYEQYFGPGTRLTVT.

The chain joins TRBV5-1 to TRBJ1-1; D gene ambiguous. This CDR3 has 16 amino acids. With 0 bases removed from V and 0 bases from J, the gap between germline ends came to 12 bases. From germline, CDR1 is SGHRS and CDR2 YFSETQ. CDR3 coding DNA: TGCGCCAGCAGCTTGGCTACGGGGAACATGAACACTGAAGCTTTCTTT. Amino acids: CASSLATGNMNTEAFF.

V is TRBV5-1 and J is TRBJ2-3; 16 bases match TRBD2. CDR1 and CDR2 (germline): SGHRS, YFSETQ. This CDR3 has 19 residues. V gave up 2 bases and J gave up 0 bases; unmatched junction bases: 6. The CDR3 DNA sequence: TGCGCCAGCAGCTTAAGGGGGACTAGCGGGAGGGAGAGCACAGATACGCAGTATTTT. This encodes CASSLRGTSGRESTDTQYF.

This chain links TRBV5-6 with TRBJ1-2; D unclear. Germline CDR1 is SGHDT and CDR2 is YYEEEE. The CDR3 contains 13 residues. V lost 2 bases, J lost 8 bases, and 13 bases lay in between. DNA for the CDR3: TGTGCCAGCAGCTTTGAATATCCTAGCGGCTACACCTTC. Translating gives CASSFEYPSGYTF.